The 4 T cell receptor beta chains below were found in one sample sequenced in a study of blood T cells in healthy people across ages. With a J-beta primer mix and a sample-barcoded 5' primer, a second PCR ran about 7 to 11 cycles. TCRdb fed the 5' RACE reads into MiXCR, producing one record per CDR3 protein. This table has about 800,000 distinct CDR3 sequences, more than 20% appearing once. These same records also appear under a second study, on T cells of mothers and their children.

Sample: blood. All receptors derive from a boy between 10 and 17 years old in good health.

The count of this clonotype is one. This chain connects TRBV19 to TRBJ1-5; tentatively, D is TRBD1 (6 bases). The V gene's germline CDR1 is LNHDA and CDR2 SQIVND (reference sequence). V gave up 5 bases and J gave up 4 bases, with 18 bases separating them. There are 16 residues in the CDR3. CDR3 DNA: TGTGCCAGTAGTGTATCAAGAGGACAGTCGAATCAGCCCCAGCATTTT. It yields the protein CASSVSRGQSNQPQHF.

J is TRBJ1-2 and V is TRBV29-1; 12 bases agree with TRBD1. Trimming took 3 bases from V and 4 from J; bases not matched to a gene: 6. Germline V lookup: CDR1 SQVTM, CDR2 ANQGSEA. This CDR3 has 15 amino acids. CDR3 sequence reads: CSVDAGQGARYGYTF. For the CDR3, the DNA is TGCAGCGTTGACGCGGGACAGGGGGCCCGCTATGGCTACACCTTC.

The J gene is TRBJ1-1, the V gene TRBV29-1; a possible D gene is TRBD1 (5 bases). Germline CDR1 SQVTM, CDR2 ANQGSEA. The CDR3 has 13 amino acids. Between the trimmed V and J ends, which lost 7 bases and 0 bases, there was a span of 12 bases. CDR3 DNA sequence: TGCAGCGCCTTGGGGGGACTGAACACTGAAGCTTTCTTT. Amino acid sequence: CSALGGLNTEAFF.

On this clonotype itself: One end of the junction does not line up with germline, which may come from a read error. J is TRBJ1-4 and V is TRBV4-3; TRBD1 aligns across 8 bases. This CDR3 contains 16 residues. In germline, CDR1 is LGHNA, CDR2 YSLEER. CDR3 in DNA: TGCGACAGCAGCCAGAGCCTTACAGGGGGAGATGAAAAACTGTTTTTT. As protein: CDSSQSLTGGDEKLFF.